The T cell receptor beta chain described here comes from a study of blood T cell repertoires in COVID-19. This clone is a singleton in its sample. Profiled with immunoSEQ multiplex PCR; TCRdb holds only in-frame clones, not every one. The profile covers about 330,000 clones, with approximately 90% appearing a single time and approximately 9.9% taken by the ten largest. The receptor's source is a man aged 25-45 years with COVID-19, enrolled during active disease. The sequencing input was peripheral blood.

The CDR3 DNA is TGCAGCGGCACAGGGGGTGCTGAAGCTTTCTTT. Translated, it gives CSGTGGAEAFF. The chain combines TRBV29-1 with TRBJ1-1, with 8 bases that match TRBD1. Germline V CDR1 and CDR2: SQVTM, ANQGSEA. The CDR3 spans 11 residues. J lost 6 bases, V lost 7 bases, and 4 bases had no gene match.